This TCR beta chain stems from a study of cytomegalovirus exposure and HLA in healthy donors. The PCR used 60 Vbeta and 13 Jbeta primers. Here immunoSEQ multiplex PCR was the method, and the copy in TCRdb shows in-frame clones only, minus some. The sample yields about 110,000 clones, under 85% seen once. Trimming shortened V by 0 bases and J by 7 bases, and 15 bases separated the two germline ends. Looked up from germline, CDR1 is LGHNA and CDR2 is YNFKEQ. This CDR3 is 15 amino acids long. This chain links TRBV4-2 with TRBJ1-2; D not resolved. The TCR comes from a man younger than 35 in good health and CMV-seronegative. The source material was PBMCs. The CDR3 reads CASSQDLRAEGGYTF. DNA for the CDR3: TGTGCCAGCAGCCAAGATTTAAGGGCAGAGGGTGGCTACACCTTC.